Described below is a single T cell receptor (beta chain) sequence and its context. Its matching antigen is unknown. These data come from a study of Ad26.COV2.S vaccination and SARS-CoV-2 variants. Overall study context: Participant was drawn from the COV1001 Ad26.COV2.S trial arm. Intramuscular Ad26.COV2.S at 5x10^10 or 1x10^11 viral particles.

Regarding treatment: over 15 received Ad26.COV2.S at low or high dose, single or two shots; several received placebo; per-sample allocation not given. Collection of the samples took place on day 63 after the first injection of vaccine or placebo. Findings of the study overall: Possible underestimation of total T cell responses by the TCR breadth and depth analyses was noted.

With 9 bases clipped from V and 7 bases from J, the junction kept 2 bases outside the gene matches. Germline values: CDR1 SEHNR, CDR2 FQNEAQ (reference sequence). The CDR3 contains 13 residues. TCRdb keeps only in-frame clones here, not all; method: immunoSEQ multiplex PCR. Of approximately 480,000 clones in the sample, around 90% were seen once. The input for sequencing was peripheral blood, taken in a trial of Ad26.COV2.S vaccine versus placebo. The receptor comes from a person aged 18-60 years who received the Ad26.COV2.S COVID-19 vaccine or a placebo. The chain carries TRBV7-9 and TRBJ2-1, with TRBD2 identical over 14 bases. The CDR3: CASGTSGRNEQFF. CDR3 in DNA: TGTGCCAGTGGGACTAGCGGGAGAAATGAGCAGTTCTTC.